This TCR beta chain derives from a study of blood T cell repertoires in COVID-19. Study at large: The samples span acute and convalescent COVID-19 from the United States, Italy and Spain. From T cells, B-cell-depleted T cells, or PBMCs came the material, which was cDNA or gDNA.

As originally analysed: Cell counts per sample came from amplifying reference gene primers. Assay: immunoSEQ multiplex PCR; the TCRdb copy retains only in-frame clones and omits some. V, J and clone size are those of that table, while D and trimming were read from the DNA. The data contain 150,000 or so clones, approximately 90% of them seen just once; the ten biggest clones take up about 4.4%. Seattle patients were enrolled during active infection and followed longitudinally. V was shortened by 5 bases and J by 4 bases, with 10 bases between the two germline ends. The germline V gene encodes CDR1 SGHTA and CDR2 FQGTGA. The CDR3 consists of 13 residues.

The sample was peripheral blood. The chain couples TRBV7-3 to TRBJ2-3; no clear D. The TCR comes from a man in his sixties with COVID-19, enrolled during active disease. The CDR3 DNA reads as TGTGCCAGCAGCCTCAGAGGTGCAGATACGCAGTATTTT. Its protein is CASSLRGADTQYF.